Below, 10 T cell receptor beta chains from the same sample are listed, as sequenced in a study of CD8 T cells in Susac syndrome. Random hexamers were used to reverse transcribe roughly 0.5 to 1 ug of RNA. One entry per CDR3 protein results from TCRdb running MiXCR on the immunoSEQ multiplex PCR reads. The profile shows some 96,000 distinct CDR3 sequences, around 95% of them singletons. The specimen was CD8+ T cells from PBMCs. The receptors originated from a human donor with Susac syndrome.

The CDR3 DNA reads as TGCAGTGCTAGTCCGACGGATAGCAATCAGCCCCAGCATTTT. Encoded protein: CSASPTDSNQPQHF. This chain connects TRBV20-1 to TRBJ1-5; D unresolved. Germline V gene sequence: CDR1 DFQATT, CDR2 SNEGSKA (reference sequence). Trimming stripped 3 bases from V and 0 bases from J, with 9 bases between. The CDR3 totals 14 residues.

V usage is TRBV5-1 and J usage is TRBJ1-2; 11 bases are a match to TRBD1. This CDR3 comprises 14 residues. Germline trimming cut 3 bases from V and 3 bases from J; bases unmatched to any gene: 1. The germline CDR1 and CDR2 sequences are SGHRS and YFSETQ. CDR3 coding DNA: TGCGCCAGCAGCTGGACAGGGGGCGACTATGGCTACACCTTC. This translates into CASSWTGGDYGYTF.

The CDR3 bases are TGTGCCAGCAGCTCGTTTTCTCGCGACGGAGATCAGCCCCAGCATTTT. As protein: CASSSFSRDGDQPQHF. This chain uses TRBV5-6 with TRBJ1-5, with D unresolved. Germline V CDR1 and CDR2: SGHDT, YYEEEE. The CDR3 covers 16 residues. The V gene lost 3 bases and the J gene lost 5 bases, with 18 bases spanning the gap.

The CDR3: CSVARRGGYTF. CDR3 bases: TGCAGCGTTGCACGGCGGGGTGGCTACACCTTC. V gene TRBV29-1 combines with J gene TRBJ1-2; no reliable D call. Trimming cost V 4 bases and J 7 bases, with 10 bases left between them. This CDR3 has 11 residues. Germline assignment: CDR1 SQVTM and CDR2 ANQGSEA.

CDR3 coding DNA: TGTGCCAGCAGCCAAGAAAGAGGTCAGCCCCAGCATTTT. The encoded protein is CASSQERGQPQHF. This chain connects TRBV4-2 to TRBJ1-5, with D unclear. The CDR3 consists of 13 residues. V shed 0 bases and J shed 6 bases, with 6 bases lying between them. Germline values: CDR1 LGHNA, CDR2 YNFKEQ.

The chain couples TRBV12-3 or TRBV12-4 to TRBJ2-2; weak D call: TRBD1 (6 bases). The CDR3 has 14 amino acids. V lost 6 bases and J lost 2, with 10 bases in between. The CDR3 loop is CASSKQGNTGELFF. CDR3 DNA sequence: TGTGCCAGCAGCAAACAGGGAAACACCGGGGAGCTGTTTTTT.

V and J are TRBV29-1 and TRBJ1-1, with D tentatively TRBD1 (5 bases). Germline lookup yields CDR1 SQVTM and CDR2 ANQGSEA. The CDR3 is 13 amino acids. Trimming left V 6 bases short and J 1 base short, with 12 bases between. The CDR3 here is CSVRGRQNTEAFF. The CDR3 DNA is TGCAGCGTAAGGGGCCGGCAGAACACTGAAGCTTTCTTT.

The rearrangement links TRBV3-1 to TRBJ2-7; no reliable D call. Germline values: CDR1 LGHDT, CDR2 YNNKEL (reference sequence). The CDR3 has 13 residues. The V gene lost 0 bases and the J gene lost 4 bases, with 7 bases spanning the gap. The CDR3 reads CASSQDGRYEQYF. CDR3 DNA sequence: TGTGCCAGCAGCCAAGATGGGCGATACGAGCAGTACTTC.

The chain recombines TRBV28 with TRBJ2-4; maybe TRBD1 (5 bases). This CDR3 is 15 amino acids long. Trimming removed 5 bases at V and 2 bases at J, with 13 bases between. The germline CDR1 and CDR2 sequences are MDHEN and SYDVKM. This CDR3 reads CASSQDRGPKNIQYF. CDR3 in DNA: TGTGCCAGCAGTCAAGATAGGGGTCCCAAAAACATTCAGTACTTC.

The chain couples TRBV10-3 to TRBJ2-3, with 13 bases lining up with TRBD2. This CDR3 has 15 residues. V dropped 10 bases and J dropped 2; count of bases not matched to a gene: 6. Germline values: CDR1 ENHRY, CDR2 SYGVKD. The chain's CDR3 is CATGTSGVYTDTQYF. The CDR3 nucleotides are TGTGCCACCGGGACTAGCGGGGTATACACAGATACGCAGTATTTT.